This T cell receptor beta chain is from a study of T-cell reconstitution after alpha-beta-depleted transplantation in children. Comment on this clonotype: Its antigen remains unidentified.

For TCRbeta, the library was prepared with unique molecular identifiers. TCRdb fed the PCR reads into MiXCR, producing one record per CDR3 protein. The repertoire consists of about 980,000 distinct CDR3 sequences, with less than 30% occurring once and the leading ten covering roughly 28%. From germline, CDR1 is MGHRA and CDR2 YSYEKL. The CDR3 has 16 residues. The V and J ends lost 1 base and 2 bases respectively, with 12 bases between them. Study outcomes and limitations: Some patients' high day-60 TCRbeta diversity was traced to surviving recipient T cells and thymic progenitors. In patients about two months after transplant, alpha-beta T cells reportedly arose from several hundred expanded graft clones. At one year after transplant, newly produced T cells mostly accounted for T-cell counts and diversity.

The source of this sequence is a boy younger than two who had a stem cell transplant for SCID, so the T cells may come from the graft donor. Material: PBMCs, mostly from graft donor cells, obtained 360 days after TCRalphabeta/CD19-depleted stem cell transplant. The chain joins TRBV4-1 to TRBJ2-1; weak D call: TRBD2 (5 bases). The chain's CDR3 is CASSQGPPAAYNEQFF. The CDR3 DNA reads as TGCGCCAGCAGCCAAGGGCCACCAGCGGCCTACAATGAGCAGTTCTTC.